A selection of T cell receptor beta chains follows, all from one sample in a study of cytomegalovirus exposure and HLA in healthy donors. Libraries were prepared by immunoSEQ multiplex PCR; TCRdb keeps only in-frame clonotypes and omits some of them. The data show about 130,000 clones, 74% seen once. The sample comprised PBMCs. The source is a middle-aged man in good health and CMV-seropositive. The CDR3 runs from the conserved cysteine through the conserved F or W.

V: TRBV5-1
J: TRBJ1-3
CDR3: CASSLGTGSGNTIYF

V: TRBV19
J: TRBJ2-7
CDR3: CASSAAGTATYEQYF

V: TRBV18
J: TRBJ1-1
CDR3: CASSPYMNTEAFF

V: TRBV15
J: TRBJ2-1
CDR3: CATSSRVQGSSYNEQFF

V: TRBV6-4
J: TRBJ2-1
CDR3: CASSDSGPSNEQFF

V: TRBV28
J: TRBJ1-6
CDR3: CASANRANYNSPLHF

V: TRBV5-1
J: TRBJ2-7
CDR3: CASSAEREQYF

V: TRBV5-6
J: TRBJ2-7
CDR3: CASSVGQGQSYEQYF

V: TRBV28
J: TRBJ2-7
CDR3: CASNSGTFSSYEQYF

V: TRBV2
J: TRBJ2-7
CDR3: CASRGGAYEQYF

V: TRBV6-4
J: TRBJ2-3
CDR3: CASSAGETDTQYF

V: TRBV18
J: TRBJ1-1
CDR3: CASSWNRPWDTEAFF

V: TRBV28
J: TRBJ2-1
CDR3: CASSLPSGAYNEQFF

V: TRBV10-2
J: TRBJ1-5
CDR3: CASSLTGIPPQPQHF

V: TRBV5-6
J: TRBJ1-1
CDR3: CASSLGGQCEAFF

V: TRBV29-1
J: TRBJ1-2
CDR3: CSVKTGNFGYTF

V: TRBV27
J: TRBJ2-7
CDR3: CASSLGFGGLTRYEQYF

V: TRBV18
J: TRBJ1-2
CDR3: CASSPLPGDDDGYTF

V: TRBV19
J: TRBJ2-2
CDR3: CASSMQGAAGELFF

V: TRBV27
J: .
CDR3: CASSMTRNSYEQYF

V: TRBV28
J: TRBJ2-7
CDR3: CASISGTASYEQYF

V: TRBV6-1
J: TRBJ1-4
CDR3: CASSARQGREKLFF

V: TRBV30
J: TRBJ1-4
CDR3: CAWSTDEKLFF

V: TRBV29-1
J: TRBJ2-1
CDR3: CSARQGGEQFF

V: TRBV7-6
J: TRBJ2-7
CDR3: CASSATGLARTYEQYF